This T cell receptor (beta chain) was recovered during a study of regulatory T cells in long-lasting Graves disease. The time point is: newly diagnosed GD, antithyroid drugs for less than 3 months. Extracted RNA from PBMCs served as the source of the TCR library. V was cut by 3 bases and J by 1 base, with 10 bases left in between. The CDR3 spans 15 residues. The germline V gene encodes CDR1 MNHNS and CDR2 SASEGT. The sample holds a few counts of this clonotype. Its antigen is as yet unknown. Study-wide points: Persistent Graves' patients showed less TCR diversity than newly diagnosed ones.

Arm-PCR of CDR3 regions with iRepertoire HTBI primers generated TCR beta libraries. TCRdb recomputed calls from the multiplex PCR reads with MiXCR, one row per CDR3 protein. The sample carries 400,000 to 550,000 distinct CDR3 sequences, 15% to 20% recorded once. These data also featured in a second study, about T cells in Graves' hyperthyroidism and ophthalmopathy.

This clonotype was obtained from a woman aged 18-30 years with Graves disease. Source: peripheral blood mononuclear cells (PBMCs), taken at new diagnosis, from a patient treated with antithyroid drugs. The chain carries TRBV6-1 and TRBJ1-5; no firm D call. The CDR3 loop is CASSDLDKSNQPQHF. Written as DNA, the CDR3 is TGTGCCAGCAGTGATCTCGACAAAAGCAATCAGCCCCAGCATTTT.